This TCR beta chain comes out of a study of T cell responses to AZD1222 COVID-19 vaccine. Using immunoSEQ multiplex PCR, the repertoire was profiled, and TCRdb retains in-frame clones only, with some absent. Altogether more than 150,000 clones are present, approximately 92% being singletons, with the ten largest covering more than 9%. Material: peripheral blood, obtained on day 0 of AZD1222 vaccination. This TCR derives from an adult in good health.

The CDR3 loop reads CASSLGRRAGEKLFF. The DNA for the CDR3 is TGTGCCAGCAGCTTAGGGAGGAGGGCGGGAGAAAAACTGTTTTTT. The J gene is TRBJ1-4, the V gene TRBV7-2; no firm D call. V lost 1 base and J 8 bases, leaving 14 bases between the germline ends. The CDR3 contains 15 residues. Per germline, CDR1 SGHTA and CDR2 FQGNSA.